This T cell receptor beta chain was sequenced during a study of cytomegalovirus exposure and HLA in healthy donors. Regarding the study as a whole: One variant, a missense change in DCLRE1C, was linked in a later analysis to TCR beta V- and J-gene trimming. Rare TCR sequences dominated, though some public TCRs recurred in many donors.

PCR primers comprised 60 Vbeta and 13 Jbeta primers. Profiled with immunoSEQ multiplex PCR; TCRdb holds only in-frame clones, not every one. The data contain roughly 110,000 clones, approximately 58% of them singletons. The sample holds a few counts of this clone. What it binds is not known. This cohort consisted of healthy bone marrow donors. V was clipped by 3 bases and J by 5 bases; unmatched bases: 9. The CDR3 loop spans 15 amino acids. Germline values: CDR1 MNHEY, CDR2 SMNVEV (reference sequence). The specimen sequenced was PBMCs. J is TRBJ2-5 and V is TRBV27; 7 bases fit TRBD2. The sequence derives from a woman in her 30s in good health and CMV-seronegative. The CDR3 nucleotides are TGTGCCAGCAGTTTTGGCAGGGTGGGAGGGGAGACCCAGTACTTC. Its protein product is CASSFGRVGGETQYF.